Given below is one T cell receptor beta chain in context. The antigen this receptor binds is unknown. Per-base quality was not reported, and no clone a single base away is much larger than it. There are 16 amino acids in the CDR3, from cysteine to phenylalanine inclusive. Left in the record is the CDR3 DNA by itself, 48 bases read in frame from the first base. Ends trimmed: V by 4 bases, J by 0 bases; bases unmatched to a gene: 5. Per the germline V gene, SNHLY is the CDR1 and FYNNEI is the CDR2. Receptors were amplified or captured by the immunoSEQ multiplex PCR assay. The study's own analysis went as follows. A statistical classification framework was developed to diagnose cytomegalovirus status using the catalog of TCR beta chain sequences. As stored in TCRdb, this immuneACCESS dataset retains in-frame rearrangements with V and J assigned. A fraction of the clones does not appear; measured against another copy, unresolved V genes explain less than half of the discrepancy, and the remainder lacks a known reason. V, J and clone size derive from that table, while D and trimming were established from the DNA sequence. The table for this sample lists 110,000 to 150,000 clones; almost 85% of them were counted only once. The ten largest clones take up 1.4% of the sample.

These data belong to a study of cytomegalovirus exposure and HLA in healthy donors (dated 2017 in TCRdb). With respect to the entire study: A later analysis indicated that the 130 or so validation repertoires were generated on the platform also employed for the approximately 700 repertoires of the first cohort. The study was designed to test whether signatures of past pathogen exposure could be identified by cataloging public T cell receptors. Along with the 666-subject first cohort, a separate validation cohort of around 120 different subjects was used. To predict cytomegalovirus infection status, the study combined high-throughput TCR immunosequencing, statistical association of individual TCRs with disease status, and machine learning.

Donors formed part of the validation cohort, which comprised some 120 subjects and was distinct from the first cohort of 690 or so subjects. Results the study describes overall, beyond this receptor: Cytomegalovirus status was reported to be diagnosed by the classifier with high specificity and sensitivity in both the original and validation cohorts. Of the cluster scores, roughly 95% were above 0 in a later analysis, which found that TCRs clustered in the first cohort also tended to co-occur in the 95 to 150 validation repertoires. According to the authors, the approach could potentially be generalized to other disease states and immunological phenotypes. A total of 164 TCR beta chains were listed by the study as associated with cytomegalovirus. A few of the identified cytomegalovirus-associated TCR beta chains were confirmed in vitro to be specific for cytomegalovirus antigens. All 120 or so repertoires were used to score co-occurrence in the validation cohort in a later analysis, because that analysis had no HLA typing for the cohort. While some public TCRs were present in many individuals, most TCR sequences turned up only very rarely across donors.

The chain links TRBV2 with TRBJ1-4, with 7 bases in between that match TRBD1. The clonotype originates from a woman aged 30 to 39 in good health and CMV-seronegative. The sequencing input was PBMCs. The nucleotide sequence is TGTGCCAGCAGTGCGGGACAGATAGCAACTAATGAAAAACTGTTTTTT. It translates to CASSAGQIATNEKLFF.